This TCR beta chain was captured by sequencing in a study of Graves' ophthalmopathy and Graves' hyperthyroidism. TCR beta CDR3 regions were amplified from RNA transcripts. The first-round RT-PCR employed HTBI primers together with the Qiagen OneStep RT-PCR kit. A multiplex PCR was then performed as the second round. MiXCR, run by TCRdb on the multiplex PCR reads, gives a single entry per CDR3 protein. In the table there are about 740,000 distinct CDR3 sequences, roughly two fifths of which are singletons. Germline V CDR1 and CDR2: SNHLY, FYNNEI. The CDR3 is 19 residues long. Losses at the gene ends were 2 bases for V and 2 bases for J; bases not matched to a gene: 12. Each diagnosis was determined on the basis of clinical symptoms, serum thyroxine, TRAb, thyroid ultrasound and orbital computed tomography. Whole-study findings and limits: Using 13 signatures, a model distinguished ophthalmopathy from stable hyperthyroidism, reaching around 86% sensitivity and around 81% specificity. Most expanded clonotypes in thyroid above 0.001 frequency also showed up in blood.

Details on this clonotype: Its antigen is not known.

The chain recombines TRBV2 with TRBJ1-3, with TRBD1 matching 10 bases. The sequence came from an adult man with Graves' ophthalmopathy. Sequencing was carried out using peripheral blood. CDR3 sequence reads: CASSESSGQGEATGNTIYF. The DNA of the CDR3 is TGTGCCAGCAGTGAATCCTCCGGACAGGGGGAGGCTACTGGAAACACCATATATTTT. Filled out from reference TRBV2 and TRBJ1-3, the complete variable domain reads EPEVTQTPSHQVTQMGQEVILRCVPISNHLYFYWYRQILGQKVEFLVSFYNNEISEKSEIFDDQFSVERPDGSNFTLKIRSTKLEDSAMYFCASSESSGQGEATGNTIYFGEGSWLTVV.